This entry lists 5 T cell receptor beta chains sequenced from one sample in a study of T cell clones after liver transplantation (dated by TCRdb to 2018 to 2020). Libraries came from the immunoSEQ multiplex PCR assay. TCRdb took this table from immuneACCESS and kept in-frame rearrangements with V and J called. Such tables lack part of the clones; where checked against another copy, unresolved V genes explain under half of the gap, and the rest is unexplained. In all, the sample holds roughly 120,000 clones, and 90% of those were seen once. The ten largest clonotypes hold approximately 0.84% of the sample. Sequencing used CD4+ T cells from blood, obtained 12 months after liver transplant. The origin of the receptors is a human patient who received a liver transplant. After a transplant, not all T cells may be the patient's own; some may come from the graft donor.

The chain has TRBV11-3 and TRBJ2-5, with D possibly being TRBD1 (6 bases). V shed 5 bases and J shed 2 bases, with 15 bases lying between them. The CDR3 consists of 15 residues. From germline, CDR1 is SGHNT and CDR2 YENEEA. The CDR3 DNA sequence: TGTGCCAGCAGCCTTTCGGGACAACTACAAGAGACCCAGTACTTC. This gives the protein CASSLSGQLQETQYF.

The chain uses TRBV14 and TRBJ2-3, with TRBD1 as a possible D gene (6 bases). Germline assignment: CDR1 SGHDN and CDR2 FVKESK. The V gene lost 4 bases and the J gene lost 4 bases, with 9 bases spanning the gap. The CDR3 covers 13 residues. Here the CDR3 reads CASSLNRADTQYF. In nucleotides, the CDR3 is TGTGCCAGCAGCCTCAACAGGGCAGATACGCAGTATTTT.

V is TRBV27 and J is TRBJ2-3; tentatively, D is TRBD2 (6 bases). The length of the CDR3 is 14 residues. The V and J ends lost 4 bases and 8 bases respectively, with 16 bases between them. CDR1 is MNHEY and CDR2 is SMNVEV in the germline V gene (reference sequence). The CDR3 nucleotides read TGTGCCAGCAGTTCCCCTCCCCACGGGAGTACGCAGTATTTT. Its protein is CASSSPPHGSTQYF.

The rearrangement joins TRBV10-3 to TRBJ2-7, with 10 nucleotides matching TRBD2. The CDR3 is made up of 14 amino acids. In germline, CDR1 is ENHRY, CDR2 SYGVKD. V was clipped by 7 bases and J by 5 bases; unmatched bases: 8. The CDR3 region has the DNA TGTGCCATCAATCCCGGGACTAGCGTCGACGAGCAGTACTTC. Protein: CAINPGTSVDEQYF.

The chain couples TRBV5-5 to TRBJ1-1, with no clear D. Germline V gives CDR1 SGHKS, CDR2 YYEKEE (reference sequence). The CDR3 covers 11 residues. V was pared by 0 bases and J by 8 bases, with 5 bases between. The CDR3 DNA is TGTGCCAGCAGCTTGGTGGTCGAAGCTTTCTTT. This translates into CASSLVVEAFF.